Shown below are 28 T cell receptor beta chains from a single sample sequenced in a study of metastatic and nonmetastatic thyroid tumors. Patients were all untreated before their thyroid surgery. TCRdb recomputed clones from the PCR reads via MiXCR. Among 85,000 to 95,000 clones listed, 14% to 15% were seen once. Sequences were obtained from blood. These receptors were taken from a female donor with papillary thyroid cancer or a benign thyroid nodule (not recorded which). Some clones in this sample may be carry-over from other donors' samples.

At least ten counts were recorded for this clone. This chain joins TRBV6-6 and TRBJ1-6, with D perhaps TRBD1 (5 bases). The length of the CDR3 is 14 residues. Looked up from germline, CDR1 is MNHNY and CDR2 is SVGAGI (reference sequence). Trimming removed 2 bases from V and 7 bases from J, with 9 bases in between. The CDR3 DNA is TGTGCCAGCAGTTACAGGGGAGGCAATTCACCCCTCCACTTT. It is translated as CASSYRGGNSPLHF.

This clone was recorded many times. The chain recombines TRBV7-8 with TRBJ2-1; 10 nucleotides line up with TRBD2. The CDR3 has 18 residues. The junction had 7 bases not matched to a gene; V was cut back by 2 bases and J by 0 bases. Germline V CDR1 and CDR2: SGHVS, FQNEAQ. The CDR3 DNA follows: TGTGCCAGCAGCTTATACAGCGGGGGGGGGAGCTCCTACAATGAGCAGTTCTTC. It is translated as CASSLYSGGGSSYNEQFF.

The chain joins TRBV20-1 to TRBJ2-5; D not certain. V lost 0 bases and J lost 5, with 7 bases in between. The CDR3 sequence is 12 residues long. Germline V gene sequence: CDR1 DFQATT, CDR2 SNEGSKA (reference sequence). The CDR3 region is CSARDVGETQYF. Written as DNA, the CDR3 is TGCAGTGCTAGAGATGTGGGGGAGACCCAGTACTTC.

The V and J genes are TRBV5-5 and TRBJ2-5, with D possibly called TRBD1 or TRBD2 (6 bases each). CDR1 is SGHKS, CDR2 YYEKEE, per germline (reference sequence). Trimming removed 5 bases from V and 4 bases from J, with 18 bases in between. This CDR3 comprises 15 residues. The CDR3 reads CASRGYTGARETQYF. The CDR3 nucleotides are TGTGCCAGCAGGGGTTACACGGGGGCCCGAGAGACCCAGTACTTC.

Regarding this clone: A much larger clone differs by one base, so this may be a read error. The chain links TRBV5-1 to TRBJ2-3; 7 nucleotides agree with TRBD2. The CDR3 totals 16 residues. Germline assignment: CDR1 SGHRS and CDR2 YFSETQ. CDR3 coding DNA: TGCGCCAACAGCTTGGGAGGGTTCGCGGGCACAGATACGCAGTATTTT. Protein sequence: CANSLGGFAGTDTQYF.

About this clone: A much bigger clone sits one base away, suggesting this may be a read error. The CDR3 region has the DNA TGCAGCGCCTGCTCGGGGGGACTAACTGAAGCTTTCTTT. Its protein is CSACSGGLTEAFF. The chain combines TRBV29-1 with TRBJ1-1, with a weak D call TRBD1 (5 bases). Germline assignment: CDR1 SQVTM and CDR2 ANQGSEA. Trimming cost V 7 bases and J 5 bases, with 17 bases left between them. This CDR3 is built from 13 residues.

The chain employs TRBV4-2 and TRBJ2-3; the match to TRBD2 covers 10 bases. The V gene end was trimmed by 4 bases and the J gene end by 2 bases; junction bases not matched to a gene: 9. The germline V gene encodes CDR1 LGHNA and CDR2 YNFKEQ. CDR3 length equals 17 residues. CDR3 nucleotide sequence: TGTGCCAGCAGCCCCGCGACTAGCGGGTGGCACACAGATACGCAGTATTTT. This encodes CASSPATSGWHTDTQYF.

This clone was counted at least ten times. The chain employs TRBV29-1 and TRBJ1-1, with D uncertain. V gave up 1 base and J gave up 7 bases, with 10 bases separating them. Germline values: CDR1 SQVTM, CDR2 ANQGSEA. The CDR3 has 12 residues. The CDR3 sequence: CSVEGSLREAFF. Here the CDR3 DNA reads TGCAGCGTTGAAGGCAGCTTACGTGAAGCTTTCTTT.

This clone was found many times. The J gene is TRBJ1-1, the V gene TRBV6-1, with D perhaps TRBD1 (6 bases). The V and J ends lost 6 bases and 4 bases respectively, with 15 bases between them. Germline assignment: CDR1 MNHNS and CDR2 SASEGT. CDR3 size: 14 residues. The CDR3 region has the DNA TGTGCCAGCAGCCTTAGCCCACAGGGCACTGAAGCTTTCTTT. This encodes CASSLSPQGTEAFF.

This clone was counted at least ten times. This chain uses TRBV2 with TRBJ1-5; no clear D. This CDR3 contains 15 residues. V was clipped by 2 bases and J by 2 bases, with 10 bases between them. The germline gives CDR1 SNHLY, CDR2 FYNNEI. CDR3 sequence (DNA): TGTGCCAGCAGTGAACCCTCCCAGGGCAATCAGCCCCAGCATTTT. Amino acids: CASSEPSQGNQPQHF.

At least ten counts were recorded for this clone. The same CDR3 also results from other DNA sequences found in this sample. The CDR3 sequence: CASRVAGGQETQYF. CDR3 DNA: TGTGCCAGCAGGGTAGCGGGGGGCCAAGAGACCCAGTACTTC. The gene calls are TRBV6-1 and TRBJ2-5; 10 nucleotides line up with TRBD2. V was clipped by 6 bases and J by 1 base; unmatched bases: 2. Germline V gene sequence: CDR1 MNHNS, CDR2 SASEGT. The CDR3 has 14 residues.

This clone was picked up a small number of times. This could be a read error, since a much larger clone is one nucleotide away. The rearrangement links TRBV9 to TRBJ1-1; tentative D call: TRBD1 (5 bases). There are 12 residues in the CDR3. CDR1 SGDLS and CDR2 YYNGEE come from the germline V gene. Written as DNA, the CDR3 is TGTGCCAACAGCGCCCAGGGAACTGAAGCTTTCTTT. Translated, it gives CANSAQGTEAFF. Filled out from reference TRBV9 and TRBJ1-1, the complete variable domain reads DSGVTQTPKHLITATGQRVTLRCSPRSGDLSVYWYQQSLDQGLQFLIQYYNGEERAKGNILERFSAQQFPDLHSELNLSSLELGDSALYFCANSAQGTEAFFGQGTRLTVV.

This clone was counted between two and nine times. The chain links TRBV28 to TRBJ1-1, with 7 positions matching TRBD1. Germline CDR1 is MDHEN and CDR2 is SYDVKM. Unmatched junction bases numbered 13, after V lost 5 bases and J lost 4 bases. The CDR3 runs to 16 residues. The CDR3 region is CASSHSHRQGSTEAFF. For the CDR3, the DNA is TGTGCCAGCAGTCACAGCCATAGACAGGGAAGCACTGAAGCTTTCTTT.

This clone was detected ten times or more. The V call is TRBV7-9, the J call TRBJ1-2, with D possibly being TRBD1 (5 bases). The germline CDR1 and CDR2 sequences are SEHNR and FQNEAQ (reference sequence). V shed 0 bases and J shed 4 bases, with 12 bases lying between them. The CDR3 has 15 amino acids. In nucleotides, the CDR3 is TGTGCCAGCAGCTTAGCGGGGCCGGGATTCTATGGCTACACCTTC. Its translation: CASSLAGPGFYGYTF.

Regarding this clone: A much larger clone lies one base from this, so it may be a read error. The chain links TRBV9 to TRBJ1-1, with no clear D. V lost 0 bases and J lost 1, with 7 bases in between. Germline V gives CDR1 SGDLS, CDR2 YYNGEE. The CDR3 contains 14 residues. CDR3 nucleotide sequence: TGTGCCAGCAGCGTAGCTTTGGGGAACACTGAAGCTTTCTTT. Protein product: CASSVALGNTEAFF.

This clone has only a few counts. The chain combines TRBV5-6 with TRBJ1-6; D gene uncertain. Trimming cost V 3 bases and J 10 bases, with 17 bases left between them. The CDR3 extends over 15 amino acids. Germline lookup yields CDR1 SGHDT and CDR2 YYEEEE. The CDR3 region is CASSSPASAFSPLHF. The DNA of the CDR3 is TGTGCCAGCAGCTCCCCCGCCTCAGCCTTCTCACCCCTCCACTTT. The complete variable domain, with remaining parts taken from reference TRBV5-6 and TRBJ1-6, reads DAGVTQSPTHLIKTRGQQVTLRCSPKSGHDTVSWYQQALGQGPQFIFQYYEEEERQRGNFPDRFSGHQFPNYSSELNVNALLLGDSALYLCASSSPASAFSPLHFGNGTRLTVT.

This chain connects TRBV20-1 to TRBJ2-5; 10 bases are a match to TRBD2. CDR1 and CDR2 from the germline V gene are DFQATT and SNEGSKA (reference sequence). The CDR3 extends over 17 amino acids. V gave up 1 base and J gave up 3 bases; unmatched junction bases: 11. This CDR3 is CSARGSGGEANEETQYF. CDR3 DNA: TGCAGTGCTAGAGGGAGCGGGGGGGAAGCCAACGAAGAGACCCAGTACTTC.

Worth noting for this clone: Possible read error: a much larger clone is one base away. Other DNA sequences in this sample translate to the same CDR3. V is TRBV11-1 and J is TRBJ1-5, with D tentatively TRBD1 (5 bases). With 1 base removed from V and 6 bases from J, the gap between germline ends came to 16 bases. This CDR3 has 16 residues. CDR1 is SGHAT, CDR2 FQDESV, per germline (reference sequence). The CDR3 nucleotides read TGTGCCAGCAGCTTAGGCGGCGGGGGGAACAGTCAGCCCCAGCATTTT. It encodes CASSLGGGGNSQPQHF.

This clone was counted between two and nine times. A much larger clone differs by one base, so this may be a read error. V is TRBV5-1 and J is TRBJ2-2, with 11 nucleotides matching TRBD1. V trimming: 1 base; J trimming: 10 bases; junction bases outside the gene matches: 12. The CDR3 has 17 amino acids. The germline gives CDR1 SGHRS, CDR2 YFSETQ. DNA for the CDR3: TGCGCCAGCAGCTTGTCCCCTGGGACAGGGGGGACGAAGGAGCTGTTTTTT. Translated: CASSLSPGTGGTKELFF.

Details on this clone: This CDR3 is also generated by other DNA sequences in the sample. CDR3 sequence reads: CASSLLTSPHSNNVLTF. The DNA of the CDR3 is TGTGCCAGCAGCTTGCTAACATCGCCACATTCGAACAATGTCCTGACTTTC. V and J are TRBV5-4 and TRBJ2-6; no clear D. CDR1 and CDR2 (germline): SGHNT, YYREEE (reference sequence). The V gene lost 1 base and the J gene lost 13 bases, with 24 bases spanning the gap. This CDR3 spans 17 amino acids.

The chain couples TRBV20-1 to TRBJ2-7; 14 bases line up with TRBD2. Unmatched junction bases numbered 6, after V lost 6 bases and J lost 2 bases. This CDR3 comprises 15 residues. CDR1 DFQATT and CDR2 SNEGSKA come from the germline V gene (reference sequence). CDR3 protein: CSANRLAGGPYEQYF. CDR3 nucleotides: TGCAGTGCCAACCGACTAGCGGGAGGGCCCTACGAGCAGTACTTC.

To note about this clone: A read error may explain this, as a much larger clone is one base away. The rearrangement uses TRBV20-1 and TRBJ2-5; D may be TRBD2 (7 bases). The germline gives CDR1 DFQATT, CDR2 SNEGSKA (reference sequence). The CDR3 covers 12 residues. The CDR3 spells CSARRGQETEYF. The DNA for the CDR3 is TGCAGTGCTAGGCGGGGGCAAGAGACCGAGTACTTC.

Notes on this clone: A much larger clone lies one base from this, so it may be a read error. V usage is TRBV5-6 and J usage is TRBJ1-2; D not certain. CDR3 length: 14 residues. The V gene lost 5 bases and the J gene lost 4 bases, with 15 bases spanning the gap. Germline values: CDR1 SGHDT, CDR2 YYEEEE. CDR3 bases: TGTGCCAGCAGACCCCGGGAGGCGTTCTATGGCTACACCTTC. Its protein is CASRPREAFYGYTF.

This clone came up many times. The chain is built from TRBV6-1 and TRBJ2-3; 7 nucleotides align to TRBD1. The CDR3 contains 14 residues. After removal of 5 bases from V and 4 bases from J, the junction contained 6 bases not matched to a gene. Germline V gene lookup returns CDR1 MNHNS and CDR2 SASEGT. This CDR3 is CASSTQQGPDTQYF. CDR3 nucleotide sequence: TGTGCCAGCAGTACTCAACAGGGGCCAGATACGCAGTATTTT.

This clone was recorded at least ten times. The chain combines TRBV7-9 with TRBJ2-3; D remains unclear. V was pared by 3 bases and J by 6 bases, with 4 bases between. The CDR3 loop spans 11 amino acids. Germline CDR1 is SEHNR and CDR2 is FQNEAQ (reference sequence). DNA for the CDR3: TGTGCCAGCAGCTTCTCGGATACGCAGTATTTT. Amino acids: CASSFSDTQYF.

Worth noting for this clone: A read error may explain this, as a much larger clone is one base away. The chain employs TRBV9 and TRBJ2-2; 9 bases match TRBD2. The CDR3 has 18 amino acids. CDR1 and CDR2 (germline): SGDLS, YYNGEE. CDR3 nucleotides: TGTGCCAGCAGCGTACAGGCGGGGGGGCCCTTGAACACCTGGGAGCTGTTTTTT. It is translated as CASSVQAGGPLNTWELFF.

Ten or more counts support this clone. The rearrangement joins TRBV24-1 to TRBJ2-3; unclear D gene. The V gene's germline CDR1 is KGHDR and CDR2 SFDVKD. Trimming took 6 bases from V and 4 from J, leaving 13 bases between them. This CDR3 contains 14 residues. CDR3 loop: CATSPPSRSDTQYF. CDR3 nucleotides: TGTGCCACCAGTCCCCCTTCTAGATCAGATACGCAGTATTTT.

This clone was seen repeatedly, ten times or more. The V and J genes are TRBV5-1 and TRBJ2-7; tentative D call: TRBD2 (5 bases). CDR1 SGHRS and CDR2 YFSETQ come from the germline V gene. The CDR3 sequence is 15 residues long. V was clipped by 0 bases and J by 0 bases, with 10 bases between them. The DNA of the CDR3 is TGCGCCAGCAGCTTGGAAGCGGCCAGCTCCTACGAGCAGTACTTC. Translating it yields CASSLEAASSYEQYF.